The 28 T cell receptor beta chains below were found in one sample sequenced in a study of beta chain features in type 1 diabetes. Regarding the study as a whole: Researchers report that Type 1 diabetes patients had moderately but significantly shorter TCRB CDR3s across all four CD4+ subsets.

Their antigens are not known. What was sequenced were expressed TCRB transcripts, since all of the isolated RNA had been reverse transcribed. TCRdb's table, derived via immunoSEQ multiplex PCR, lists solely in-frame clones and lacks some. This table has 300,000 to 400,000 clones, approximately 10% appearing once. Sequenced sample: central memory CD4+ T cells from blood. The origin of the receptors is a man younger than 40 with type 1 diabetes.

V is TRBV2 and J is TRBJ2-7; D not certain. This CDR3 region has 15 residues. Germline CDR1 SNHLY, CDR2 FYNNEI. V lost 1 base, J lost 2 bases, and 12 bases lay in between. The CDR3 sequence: CASSEGVGSAYEQYF. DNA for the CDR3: TGTGCCAGCAGTGAAGGAGTCGGGTCTGCCTACGAGCAGTACTTC.

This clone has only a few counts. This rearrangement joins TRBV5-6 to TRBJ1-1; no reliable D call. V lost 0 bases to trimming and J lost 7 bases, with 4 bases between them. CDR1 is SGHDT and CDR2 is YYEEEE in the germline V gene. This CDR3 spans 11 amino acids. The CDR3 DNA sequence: TGTGCCAGCAGCTTGGTTAGTGAAGCTTTCTTT. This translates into CASSLVSEAFF.

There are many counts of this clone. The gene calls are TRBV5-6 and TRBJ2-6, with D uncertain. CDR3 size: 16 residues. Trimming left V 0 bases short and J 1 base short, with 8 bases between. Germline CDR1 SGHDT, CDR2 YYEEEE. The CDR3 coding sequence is TGTGCCAGCAGCTTGGATTACAGTTCTGGGGCCAACGTCCTGACTTTC. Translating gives CASSLDYSSGANVLTF. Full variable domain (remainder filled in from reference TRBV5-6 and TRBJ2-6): DAGVTQSPTHLIKTRGQQVTLRCSPKSGHDTVSWYQQALGQGPQFIFQYYEEEERQRGNFPDRFSGHQFPNYSSELNVNALLLGDSALYLCASSLDYSSGANVLTFGAGSRLTVL.

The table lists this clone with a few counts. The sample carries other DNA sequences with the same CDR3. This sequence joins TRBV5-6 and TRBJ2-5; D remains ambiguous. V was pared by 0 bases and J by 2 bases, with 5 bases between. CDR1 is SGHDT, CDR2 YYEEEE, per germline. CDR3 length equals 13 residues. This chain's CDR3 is CASSLGQQETQYF. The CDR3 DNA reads TGTGCCAGCAGCTTGGGCCAGCAAGAGACCCAGTACTTC.

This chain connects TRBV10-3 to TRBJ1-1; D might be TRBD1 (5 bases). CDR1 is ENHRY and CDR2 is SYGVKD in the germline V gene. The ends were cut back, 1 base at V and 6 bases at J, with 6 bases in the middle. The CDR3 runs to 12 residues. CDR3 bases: TGTGCCATCAGTGAGTTGGGGGCTGAAGCTTTCTTT. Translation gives CAISELGAEAFF.

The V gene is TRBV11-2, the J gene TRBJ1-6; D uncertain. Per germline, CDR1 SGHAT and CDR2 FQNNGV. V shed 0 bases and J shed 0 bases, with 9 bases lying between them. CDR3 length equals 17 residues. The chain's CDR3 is CASSLDLLSSYNSPLHF. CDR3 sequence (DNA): TGTGCCAGCAGCTTAGACCTGCTGAGCTCCTATAATTCACCCCTCCACTTT.

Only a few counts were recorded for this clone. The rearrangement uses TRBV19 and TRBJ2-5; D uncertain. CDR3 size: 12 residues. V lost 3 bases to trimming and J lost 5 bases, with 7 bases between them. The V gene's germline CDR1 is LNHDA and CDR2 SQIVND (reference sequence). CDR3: CASSMSPETQYF. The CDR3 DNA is TGTGCCAGTAGTATGAGCCCGGAGACCCAGTACTTC.

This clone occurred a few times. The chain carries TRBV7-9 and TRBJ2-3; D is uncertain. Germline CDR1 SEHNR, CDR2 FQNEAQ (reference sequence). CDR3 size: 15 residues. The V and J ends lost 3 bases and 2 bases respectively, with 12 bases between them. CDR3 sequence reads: CASSFLASDTDTQYF. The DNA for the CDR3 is TGTGCCAGCAGCTTTTTGGCTAGTGACACAGATACGCAGTATTTT.

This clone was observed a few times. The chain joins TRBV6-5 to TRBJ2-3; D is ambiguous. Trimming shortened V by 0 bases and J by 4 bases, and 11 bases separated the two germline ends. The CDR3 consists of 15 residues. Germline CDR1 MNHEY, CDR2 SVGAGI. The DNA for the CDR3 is TGTGCCAGCAGTTACTCTTTCACGCGGCCAGATACGCAGTATTTT. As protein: CASSYSFTRPDTQYF.

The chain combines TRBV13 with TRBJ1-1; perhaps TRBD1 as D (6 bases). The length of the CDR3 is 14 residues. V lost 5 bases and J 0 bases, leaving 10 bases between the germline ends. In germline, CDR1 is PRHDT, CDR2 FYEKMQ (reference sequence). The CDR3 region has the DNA TGTGCCAGCAGCCTCAGGGGCATGAACACTGAAGCTTTCTTT. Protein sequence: CASSLRGMNTEAFF.

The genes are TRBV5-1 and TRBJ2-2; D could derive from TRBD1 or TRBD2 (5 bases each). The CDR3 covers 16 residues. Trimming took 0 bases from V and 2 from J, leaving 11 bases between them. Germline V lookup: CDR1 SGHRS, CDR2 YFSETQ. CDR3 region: CASSLEGPINTGELFF. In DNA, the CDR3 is TGCGCCAGCAGCTTGGAGGGACCTATTAACACCGGGGAGCTGTTTTTT.

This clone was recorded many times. The CDR3 DNA reads as TGTGCCAGCAGCTTAGGAAGCGGGGGCTCCTACGAGCAGTACTTC. This codes for CASSLGSGGSYEQYF. The chain carries TRBV7-2 and TRBJ2-7; 8 nucleotides match TRBD2. J was trimmed by 0 bases and V by 1 base; bases with no gene match: 2. The germline CDR1 and CDR2 sequences are SGHTA and FQGNSA. The CDR3 is made up of 15 amino acids.

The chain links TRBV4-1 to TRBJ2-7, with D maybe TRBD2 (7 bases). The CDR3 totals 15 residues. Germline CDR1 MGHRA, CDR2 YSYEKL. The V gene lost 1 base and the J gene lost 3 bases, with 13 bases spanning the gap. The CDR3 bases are TGCGCCAGCAGCCAAGGACGGGGGGCAAACTACGAGCAGTACTTC. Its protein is CASSQGRGANYEQYF.

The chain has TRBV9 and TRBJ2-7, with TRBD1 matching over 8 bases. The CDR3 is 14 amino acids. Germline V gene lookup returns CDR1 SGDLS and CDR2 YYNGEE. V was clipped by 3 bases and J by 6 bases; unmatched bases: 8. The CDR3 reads CASSGRDRPSEQYF. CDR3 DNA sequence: TGTGCCAGCAGCGGCCGGGACAGGCCTTCCGAGCAGTACTTC.

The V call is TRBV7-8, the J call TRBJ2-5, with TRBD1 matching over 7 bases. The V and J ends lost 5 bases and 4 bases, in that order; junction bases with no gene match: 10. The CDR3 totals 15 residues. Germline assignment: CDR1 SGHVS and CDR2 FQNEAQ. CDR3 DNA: TGTGCCAGCAGCCACTTCAGGGGGAGAGGAGAGACCCAGTACTTC. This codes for CASSHFRGRGETQYF. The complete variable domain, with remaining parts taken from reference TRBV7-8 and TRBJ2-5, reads GAGVSQSPRYKVAKRGQDVALRCDPISGHVSLFWYQQALGQGPEFLTYFQNEAQLDKSGLPSDRFFAERPEGSVSTLKIQRTQQEDSAVYLCASSHFRGRGETQYFGPGTRLLVL.

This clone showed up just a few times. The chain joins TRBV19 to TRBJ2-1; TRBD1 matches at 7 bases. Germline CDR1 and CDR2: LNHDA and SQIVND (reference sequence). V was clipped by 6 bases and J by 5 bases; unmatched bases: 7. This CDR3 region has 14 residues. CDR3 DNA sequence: TGTGCCAGTAGAAGGGACAGAGTAAACAATGAGCAGTTCTTC. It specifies CASRRDRVNNEQFF.

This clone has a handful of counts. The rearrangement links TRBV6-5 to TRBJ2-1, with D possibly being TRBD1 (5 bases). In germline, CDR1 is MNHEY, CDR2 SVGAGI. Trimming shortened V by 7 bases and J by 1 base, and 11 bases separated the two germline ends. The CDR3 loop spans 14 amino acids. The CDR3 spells CASTRTRSYNEQFF. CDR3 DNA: TGTGCCAGCACCCGGACACGGTCCTACAATGAGCAGTTCTTC.

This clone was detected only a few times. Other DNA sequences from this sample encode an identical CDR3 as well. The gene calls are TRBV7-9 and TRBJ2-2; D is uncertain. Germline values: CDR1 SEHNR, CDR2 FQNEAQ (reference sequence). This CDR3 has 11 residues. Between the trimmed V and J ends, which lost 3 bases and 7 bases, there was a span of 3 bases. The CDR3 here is CASSLSGELFF. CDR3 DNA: TGTGCCAGCAGCTTGAGCGGGGAGCTGTTTTTT.

CDR3: CAISESQGASYGYTF. The CDR3 DNA reads TGTGCCATCAGTGAGTCACAAGGGGCGAGCTATGGCTACACCTTC. The chain couples TRBV10-3 to TRBJ1-2; perhaps TRBD1 as D (5 bases). Germline values: CDR1 ENHRY, CDR2 SYGVKD. The length of the CDR3 is 15 residues. V gave up 0 bases and J gave up 4 bases, with 12 bases separating them.

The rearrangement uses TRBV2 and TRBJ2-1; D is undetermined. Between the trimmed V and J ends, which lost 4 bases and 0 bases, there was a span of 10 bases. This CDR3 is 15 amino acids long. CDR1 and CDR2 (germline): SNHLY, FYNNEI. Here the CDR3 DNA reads TGTGCCAGCAGTGTGTCCCAGTCCTCCTACAATGAGCAGTTCTTC. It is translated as CASSVSQSSYNEQFF. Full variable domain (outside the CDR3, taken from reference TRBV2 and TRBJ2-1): EPEVTQTPSHQVTQMGQEVILRCVPISNHLYFYWYRQILGQKVEFLVSFYNNEISEKSEIFDDQFSVERPDGSNFTLKIRSTKLEDSAMYFCASSVSQSSYNEQFFGPGTRLTVL.

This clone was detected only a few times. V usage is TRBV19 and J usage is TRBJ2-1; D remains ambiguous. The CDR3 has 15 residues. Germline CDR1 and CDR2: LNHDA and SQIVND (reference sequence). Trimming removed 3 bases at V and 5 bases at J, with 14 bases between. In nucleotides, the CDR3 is TGTGCCAGTAGTATGGCCAGACCTCCGCACAATGAGCAGTTCTTC. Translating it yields CASSMARPPHNEQFF.

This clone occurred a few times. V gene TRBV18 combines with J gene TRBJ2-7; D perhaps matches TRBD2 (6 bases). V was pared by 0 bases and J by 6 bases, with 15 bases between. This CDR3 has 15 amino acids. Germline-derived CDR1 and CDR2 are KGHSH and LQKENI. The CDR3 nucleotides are TGTGCCAGCTCACCACCGGAGGGCGAAAGCTCCGAGCAGTACTTC. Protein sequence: CASSPPEGESSEQYF.

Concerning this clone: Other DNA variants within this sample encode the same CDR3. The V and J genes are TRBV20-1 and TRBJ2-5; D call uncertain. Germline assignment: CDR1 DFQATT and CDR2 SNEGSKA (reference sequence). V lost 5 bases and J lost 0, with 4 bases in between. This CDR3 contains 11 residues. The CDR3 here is CSALYQETQYF. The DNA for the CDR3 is TGCAGTGCTTTGTACCAAGAGACCCAGTACTTC.

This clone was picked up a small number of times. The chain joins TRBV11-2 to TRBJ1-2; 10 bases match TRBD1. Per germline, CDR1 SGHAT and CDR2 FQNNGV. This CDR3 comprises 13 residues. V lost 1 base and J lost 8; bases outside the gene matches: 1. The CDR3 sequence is CASSLGDRGGYTF. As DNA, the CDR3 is TGTGCCAGCAGCTTAGGGGACAGGGGCGGCTACACCTTC.

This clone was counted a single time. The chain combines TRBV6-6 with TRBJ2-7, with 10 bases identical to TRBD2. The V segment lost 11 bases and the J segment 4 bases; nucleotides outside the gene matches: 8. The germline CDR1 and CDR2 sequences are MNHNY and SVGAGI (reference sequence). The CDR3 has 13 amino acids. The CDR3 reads CACKLAGNYEQYF. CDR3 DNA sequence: TGTGCCTGCAAACTAGCGGGGAATTACGAGCAGTACTTC.

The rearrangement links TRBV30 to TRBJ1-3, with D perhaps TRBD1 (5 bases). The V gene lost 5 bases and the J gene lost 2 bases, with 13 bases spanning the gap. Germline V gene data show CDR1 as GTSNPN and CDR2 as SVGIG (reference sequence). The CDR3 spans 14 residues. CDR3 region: CAWVRLGPGNTIYF. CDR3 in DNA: TGTGCCTGGGTCCGCTTGGGGCCTGGAAACACCATATATTTT.

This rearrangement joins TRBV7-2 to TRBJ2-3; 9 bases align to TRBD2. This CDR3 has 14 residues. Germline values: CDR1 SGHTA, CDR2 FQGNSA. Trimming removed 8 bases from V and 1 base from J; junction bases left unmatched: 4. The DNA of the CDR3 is TGTGCCAGCCGCCAGCGGGGGGGCACAGATACGCAGTATTTT. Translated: CASRQRGGTDTQYF.

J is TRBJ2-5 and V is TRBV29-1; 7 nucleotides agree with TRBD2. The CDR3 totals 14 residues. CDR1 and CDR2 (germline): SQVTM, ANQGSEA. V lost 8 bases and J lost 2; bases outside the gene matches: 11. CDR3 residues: CSPIWLADQETQYF. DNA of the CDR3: TGCAGCCCAATTTGGCTAGCGGATCAAGAGACCCAGTACTTC.